Listed below are T cell receptor beta chains from one sample, sequenced in a study of cytomegalovirus exposure and HLA in healthy donors. Clones were sequenced by immunoSEQ multiplex PCR, and TCRdb holds only the in-frame ones, with some missing. Among about 170,000 clones, under 80% were seen once, and the ten largest hold under 3%. Sequencing was performed on PBMCs. Receptors were obtained from a human donor in good health. The CDR3 runs from the conserved cysteine through the conserved F or W. Each record gives: V gene, J gene, CDR3 length, clone size, D gene, CDR3 DNA, CDR3 protein. D genes are given only for firm matches. Clone size, where shown, is once, few, many, or a class for clones that have expanded.

>TRBV7-8|TRBJ2-3|16|-|-
TGTGCCAGCAGCTTAGAACGACACAGCTACACAGATACGCAGTATTTT
CASSLERHSYTDTQYF
>TRBV19|TRBJ2-7|14|-|TRBD1
TGTGCCAGTAGTCCCAGGGGGAGCTCCTACGAGCAGTACTTC
CASSPRGSSYEQYF
>TRBV6-6|TRBJ1-4|13|-|-
TGTGCCGGGAGTAGGACAGCCATTGAAAAACTGTTTTTT
CAGSRTAIEKLFF
>TRBV30|TRBJ2-7|14|-|-
TGTGCCTGGAGCGGTCCAGGGTACTCCTACGAGCAGTACTTC
CAWSGPGYSYEQYF
>TRBV4-3|TRBJ2-1|15|-|TRBD1
TGCGCCAGCAGCCCGGACAGGCGACCCAACAATGAGCAGTTCTTC
CASSPDRRPNNEQFF
>TRBV11-2|TRBJ2-5|16|-|-
TGTGCCAGCAGCCCTCTAAGAAGGGGTTTGAAAGAGACCCAGTACTTC
CASSPLRRGLKETQYF
>TRBV30|TRBJ2-3|14|-|TRBD2
TGTGCCTGGAGTGTTAGCGGGGCCACAGATACGCAGTATTTT
CAWSVSGATDTQYF
>TRBV7-2|TRBJ2-3|15|-|TRBD2
TGTGCCAGCAGCTGGGGCGGGGGGGGCACAGATACGCAGTATTTT
CASSWGGGGTDTQYF
>TRBV11-1|TRBJ2-3|15|-|-
TGTGCCAGCAGCTTAGGGGACTCCCGCACAGATACGCAGTATTTT
CASSLGDSRTDTQYF
>TRBV28|TRBJ1-5|17|once|TRBD1
TGTGCCAGCAGTGGGGACAGGGGAAAGTTAGGCAATCAGCCCCAGCATTTT
CASSGDRGKLGNQPQHF
>TRBV2|TRBJ2-5|14|-|TRBD1
TGTGCCACCAAAGAGGGGGCAGGGCCGGGGACCCAGTACTTC
CATKEGAGPGTQYF
>TRBV7-9|TRBJ1-2|13|few|-
TGTGCCAGCAGCCTGGACATTAACTATGGCTACACCTTC
CASSLDINYGYTF
>TRBV6-1|TRBJ1-1|14|-|-
TGTGCCAGCAGTTGGAACAGGGTGAACACTGAAGCTTTCTTT
CASSWNRVNTEAFF
>TRBV9|TRBJ2-7|15|-|-
TGTGCCAGCAGCGTAGACGGCGGGGCTGCCTACGAGCAGTACTTC
CASSVDGGAAYEQYF
>TRBV7-3|TRBJ2-5|16|few|-
TGTGCCAGCAGCTTAACAGCTACCCGGGTCGGCGGGACCCAGTACTTC
CASSLTATRVGGTQYF
>TRBV7-3|TRBJ2-1|15|few|TRBD2
TGTGCCAGCAGCTTAGACCGGGGGGGCCATAATGAGCAGTTCTTC
CASSLDRGGHNEQFF
>TRBV30|TRBJ1-1|15|-|-
TGTGCCTGGAGTCAGGAGAGGGTAATAGACACTGAAGCTTTCTTT
CAWSQERVIDTEAFF
>TRBV12-5|TRBJ2-1|16|-|TRBD2
TGTGCTAGTGGTCCTCCTAGCGGGGGGGCCTACAATGAGCAGTTCTTC
CASGPPSGGAYNEQFF
>TRBV6-1|TRBJ2-1|18|few|TRBD1
TGTGCCAGCAGTGCACACGGCTATGGGACAGGGGGCGTCTATGAGCAGTTCTTC
CASSAHGYGTGGVYEQFF
>TRBV11-3|TRBJ2-1|19|-|TRBD2
TGTGCCAGCAGCTTAACACTAGCGGGGGGGCCTAGAATCGGCAATGAGCAGTTCTTC
CASSLTLAGGPRIGNEQFF
>TRBV7-9|TRBJ2-3|14|-|-
TGTGCCAGCAGCGGGGCCCTATTGCACGATACGCAGTATTTT
CASSGALLHDTQYF
>TRBV6-1|TRBJ1-5|13|-|-
TGTGCCAGCACAGGGCAGGGCAATCAGCCCCAGCATTTT
CASTGQGNQPQHF
>TRBV30|TRBJ1-1|15|-|TRBD1
TGTGCCTGGACCTCCCCGGACAGGGGACTAGGTGAAGCCTTCTTT
CAWTSPDRGLGEAFF
>TRBV2|TRBJ2-1|13|-|-
TGTGCCAGCAGTCCACAGGGTTACAATGAGCAGTTCTTC
CASSPQGYNEQFF
>TRBV20-1|TRBJ2-2|11|-|-
TGCAGTGCTAGGGCCACCGGGGAGCTGTTTTTT
CSARATGELFF
>TRBV2|TRBJ2-7|14|-|TRBD2
TGTGCCAGCTCCCCGGGACTAGAGAACTACGAGCAGTACTTC
CASSPGLENYEQYF
>TRBV29-1|TRBJ2-5|14|few|-
TGCAGCGTTGATACACTCATAGGGAGGGAGACCCAGTACTTC
CSVDTLIGRETQYF
>TRBV6-6|TRBJ1-6|13|-|TRBD1
TGTGCCAGCCGACAGGGACTTAATTCACCCCTCCACTTT
CASRQGLNSPLHF
>TRBV7-2|TRBJ1-2|15|-|TRBD1
TGTGCCAGCAGCTTAGGGGGGGACAGGGTCTATGGCTACACCTTC
CASSLGGDRVYGYTF
>TRBV5-4|TRBJ1-1|16|-|TRBD1
TGTGCCAGCAGCTCGGGGGCTAACAGGGGTGATCGGGAAGCTTTCTTT
CASSSGANRGDREAFF
>TRBV5-6|TRBJ2-1|18|-|TRBD1
TGTGCCAGCACCATAGATCTGGGACAGGGAGTCCCGTACAATGAGCAGTTCTTC
CASTIDLGQGVPYNEQFF
>TRBV5-4|TRBJ1-1|13|-|-
TGTGCCAGCAGCTTGGGGCAGGCCGCTGAAGCTTTCTTT
CASSLGQAAEAFF
>TRBV5-4|TRBJ2-3|14|-|TRBD2
TGTGCCAGCAGTTTAGCGGGACTCACAGATACGCAGTATTTT
CASSLAGLTDTQYF
>TRBV7-8|TRBJ2-1|15|few|TRBD1
TGTGCCAGCAGCATCCGGGACAGGGCTGGTAGGGAGCAGTTCTTC
CASSIRDRAGREQFF
>TRBV5-8|TRBJ2-7|14|-|-
TGTGCCAGCAGCTATTCGCCAGGGGCCGGCGAGCAGTACTTC
CASSYSPGAGEQYF
>TRBV9|TRBJ1-1|16|-|-
TGTGCCAGCAGCGTAGCCTCGACAATAGGGAACACTGAAGCTTTCTTT
CASSVASTIGNTEAFF
>TRBV27|TRBJ2-2|16|-|TRBD2
TGTGCCAGCAGTTATAGCGGGGGGGCCTACACCGGGGAGCTGTTTTTT
CASSYSGGAYTGELFF
>TRBV6-1|TRBJ2-1|15|-|TRBD1
TGTGCCAGCAGCCGGACCGGGACAGGTGGCAATGAGCAGTTCTTC
CASSRTGTGGNEQFF
>TRBV6-1|TRBJ1-3|15|-|-
TGTGCCGCCAAGGGGCAGGGGATTCTTGGAAACACCATATATTTT
CAAKGQGILGNTIYF
>TRBV11-1|TRBJ2-5|14|-|TRBD1
TGTGCCAGCAGCCCACGGGACAGACGAGAGACCCAGTACTTC
CASSPRDRRETQYF
>TRBV7-9|TRBJ1-2|12|once|-
TGTGCCAGCAGCTTAACGGGAGCTGGCTACACCTTC
CASSLTGAGYTF
>TRBV19|TRBJ1-1|13|-|-
TGTGCCACGGGTCGCGGGGGGGTGACTGAAGCTTTCTTT
CATGRGGVTEAFF
>TRBV5-1|TRBJ2-5|13|-|-
TGCGCCAGCAGCCCCTCGGGAGAGCGAGGCCAGTACTTC
CASSPSGERGQYF